Given below is one T cell receptor (beta chain) in context. Trimming shortened V by 3 bases and J by 1 base, and 10 bases separated the two germline ends. From germline, CDR1 is SGHAT and CDR2 FQNNGV. CDR3 length equals 16 residues. Assay used: immunoSEQ multiplex PCR; TCRdb lists only in-frame clones, some missing. The sample has approximately 85,000 clones, around 90% seen once; the top ten hold 7.5% to 9%. This specimen belongs to a study of control samples from healthy donors and cancer patients. The material sequenced was blood. The V call is TRBV11-2, the J call TRBJ1-6, with a weak D call TRBD1 (6 bases). The sequence came from a woman aged 55-70 years in good health. This CDR3 reads CASSFLQGSYNSPLHF. CDR3 coding DNA: TGTGCCAGCAGCTTCCTACAGGGTTCCTATAATTCACCCCTCCACTTT.